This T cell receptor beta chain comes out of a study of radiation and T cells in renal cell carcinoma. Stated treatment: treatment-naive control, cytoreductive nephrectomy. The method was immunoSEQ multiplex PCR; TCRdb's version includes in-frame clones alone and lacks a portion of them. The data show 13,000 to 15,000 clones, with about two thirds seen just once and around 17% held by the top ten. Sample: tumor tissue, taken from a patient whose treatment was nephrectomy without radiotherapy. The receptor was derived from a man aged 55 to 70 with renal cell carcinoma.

This chain's CDR3 is CASSGSSTDTQYF. The CDR3 region has the DNA TGTGCCAGCAGTGGTTCTAGCACAGATACGCAGTATTTT. The chain joins TRBV6-4 to TRBJ2-3; unclear D gene. This CDR3 has 13 amino acids. V lost 4 bases to trimming and J lost 0 bases, with 5 bases between them. In germline, CDR1 is MRHNA, CDR2 SNTAGT.